This T cell receptor (beta chain) was obtained from a study of blood T cell repertoires in COVID-19. Across the study: Sites in the United States, Italy and Spain provided acute and convalescent COVID-19 samples.

The table came from immunoSEQ multiplex PCR; TCRdb's copy has only in-frame clones and leaves some out. The table records 190,000 or so clones, about 85% of them present only once. This CDR3 spans 15 amino acids. V was pared by 5 bases and J by 0 bases, with 8 bases between. Germline CDR1 reads SGHTA; CDR2 reads FQGNSA. The origin of this receptor is a woman aged 80 or older with acute or convalescent COVID-19. The specimen sequenced was peripheral blood. This chain joins TRBV7-2 and TRBJ1-6; tentative D call: TRBD1 (6 bases). This CDR3 is CASSRTASYNSPLHF. CDR3 DNA: TGTGCCAGCAGCCGGACAGCCTCCTATAATTCACCCCTCCACTTT.